These 10 T cell receptor beta chains came from one sample sequenced in a study of T cell responses to AZD1222 COVID-19 vaccine. Profiled with immunoSEQ multiplex PCR; TCRdb holds only in-frame clones, not every one. The data contain 90,000 to 150,000 clones, more than 85% of them singletons. Sequencing used peripheral blood, obtained on day 0 of AZD1222 vaccination. The receptors here all came from an adult in good health.

The genes are TRBV30 and TRBJ1-4; the D gene is possibly TRBD1 (5 bases). There are 15 residues in the CDR3. The germline V gene encodes CDR1 GTSNPN and CDR2 SVGIG (reference sequence). Trimming removed 1 base from V and 8 bases from J, with 17 bases in between. The CDR3 loop reads CAWSGRAGGGEKLFF. CDR3 nucleotides: TGTGCCTGGAGTGGTAGGGCAGGCGGGGGAGAAAAACTGTTTTTT.

V usage is TRBV5-4 and J usage is TRBJ2-2, with no clear D. This CDR3 has 14 amino acids. Trimming removed 4 bases from V and 1 base from J, with 8 bases in between. Germline V gene data show CDR1 as SGHNT and CDR2 as YYREEE (reference sequence). CDR3: CASSPAGNTGELFF. CDR3 DNA: TGTGCCAGCAGCCCAGCCGGGAACACCGGGGAGCTGTTTTTT. Together with reference TRBV5-4 and TRBJ2-2, the CDR3 gives the full variable domain: ETGVTQSPTHLIKTRGQQVTLRCSSQSGHNTVSWYQQALGQGPQFIFQYYREEENGRGNFPPRFSGLQFPNYSSELNVNALELDDSALYLCASSPAGNTGELFFGEGSRLTVL.

The chain carries TRBV3-1 (or the pseudogene TRBV3-2) and TRBJ1-5; D is possibly TRBD1 (5 bases). V was shortened by 1 base and J by 11 bases, with 18 bases between the two germline ends. This CDR3 comprises 15 residues. CDR1 and CDR2 (germline): LGHDT, YNNKEL (reference sequence). CDR3 nucleotides: TGTGCCAGCAGCCAAGGGTGGCAGGGTGCATGGTCCCAGCATTTT. Amino acid sequence: CASSQGWQGAWSQHF.

V usage is TRBV11-2 and J usage is TRBJ2-1; D unresolved. The V and J ends lost 1 base and 4 bases respectively, with 8 bases between them. The CDR3 sequence is 14 residues long. Germline values: CDR1 SGHAT, CDR2 FQNNGV. CDR3 protein: CASSLGDLYNEQFF. The CDR3 DNA reads as TGTGCCAGCAGCTTAGGAGACTTGTACAATGAGCAGTTCTTC.

The chain recombines TRBV2 with TRBJ1-5, with D possibly being TRBD1 (5 bases). The CDR3 length is 15 residues. Trimming left V 3 bases short and J 4 bases short, with 13 bases between. Germline loops: CDR1 SNHLY, CDR2 FYNNEI. Here the CDR3 DNA reads TGTGCCAGCAGTGAGGGGAACCGGGGGAATCAGCCCCAGCATTTT. Translating gives CASSEGNRGNQPQHF.

This chain joins TRBV24-1 and TRBJ1-1; no reliable D call. Per the germline V gene, CDR1 is KGHDR and CDR2 is SFDVKD. V was cut by 3 bases and J by 1 base, with 8 bases left in between. The CDR3 extends over 14 amino acids. CDR3 in amino acids: CATSDRGPNTEAFF. The CDR3 DNA reads as TGTGCCACCAGTGATCGCGGACCGAACACTGAAGCTTTCTTT.

This chain connects TRBV30 to TRBJ1-5; 11 nucleotides match TRBD1. Germline-derived CDR1 and CDR2 are GTSNPN and SVGIG (reference sequence). The length of the CDR3 is 17 residues. The V segment lost 0 bases and the J segment 5 bases; nucleotides outside the gene matches: 9. The DNA of the CDR3 is TGTGCCTGGAGTGTAGCCCCGGGACAGGGGGGAGATCAGCCCCAGCATTTT. Protein: CAWSVAPGQGGDQPQHF.

The rearrangement uses TRBV9 and TRBJ2-7; 7 bases align to TRBD2. The CDR3 contains 15 residues. J gave up 7 bases and V 0 bases, and 10 bases lay outside the gene matches. Germline V gives CDR1 SGDLS, CDR2 YYNGEE. CDR3 sequence reads: CASSVEAGLLGEQYF. CDR3 nucleotide sequence: TGTGCCAGCAGCGTAGAAGCGGGACTCCTGGGAGAGCAGTACTTC.

This clone was picked up one time. The genes are TRBV11-2 and TRBJ1-1; D unclear. The CDR3 contains 17 residues. The V and J ends lost 1 base and 8 bases respectively, with 23 bases between them. The V gene's germline CDR1 is SGHAT and CDR2 FQNNGV. The CDR3 region is CASSLVELWPGTTEAFF. CDR3 bases: TGTGCCAGCAGCTTAGTGGAACTCTGGCCGGGAACTACCGAAGCTTTCTTT.

This chain connects TRBV4-1 to TRBJ1-6; D is possibly TRBD1 (5 bases). Germline-derived CDR1 and CDR2 are MGHRA and YSYEKL. V lost 3 bases and J 5 bases, leaving 11 bases between the germline ends. The CDR3 is 15 residues long. CDR3 loop: CASSQGLYDNSPLHF. CDR3 nucleotides: TGCGCCAGCAGCCAGGGGCTTTACGATAATTCACCCCTCCACTTT.